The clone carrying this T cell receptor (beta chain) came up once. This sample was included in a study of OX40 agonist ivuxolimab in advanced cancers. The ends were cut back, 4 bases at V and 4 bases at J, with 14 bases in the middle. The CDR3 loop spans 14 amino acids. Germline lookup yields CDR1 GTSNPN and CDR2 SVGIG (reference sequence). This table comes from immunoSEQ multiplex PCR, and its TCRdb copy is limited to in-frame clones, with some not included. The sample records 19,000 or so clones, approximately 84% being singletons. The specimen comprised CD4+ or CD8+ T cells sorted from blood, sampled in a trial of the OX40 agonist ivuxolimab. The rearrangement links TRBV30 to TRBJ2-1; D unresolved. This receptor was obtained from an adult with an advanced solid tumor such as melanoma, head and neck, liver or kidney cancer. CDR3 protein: CAWIGQNQYNEQFF. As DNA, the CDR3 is TGTGCCTGGATTGGTCAGAATCAGTACAATGAGCAGTTCTTC.